The clone carrying this T cell receptor (beta chain) was recorded only once. The data originate from a study of control samples from healthy donors and cancer patients. Deletions cut 1 base from V and 6 bases from J, with 9 bases between. The CDR3 covers 13 residues. CDR1 is SGHAT and CDR2 is FQNNGV in the germline V gene. Assay: immunoSEQ multiplex PCR; the TCRdb copy retains only in-frame clones and omits some. The data hold approximately 120,000 clones, with about 90% observed a single time. The J gene is TRBJ2-5, the V gene TRBV11-2, with D maybe TRBD2 (6 bases). This clonotype originated in a man aged 18 to 35 in good health. Sequences were obtained from blood. The CDR3 DNA sequence: TGTGCCAGCAGCTTAGTTGGGGGGAAGACCCAGTACTTC. Amino acid sequence: CASSLVGGKTQYF.